This note documents a single T cell receptor (beta chain) sequence. Its antigen is unknown. The sample originates from a study of Ad26.COV2.S vaccination and SARS-CoV-2 variants. Study details: In the study, Ad26.COV2.S was injected intramuscularly once, or twice 56 days apart.

Study-level results: The study found higher spike-specific TCR breadth in vaccine than placebo recipients.

Stated treatment: about 20 received Ad26.COV2.S at low or high dose, single or two shots; several received placebo; per-sample allocation not given. Sampling took place 63 days after the first vaccine or placebo injection. A Boston donor was an adult aged 18-55 years. This CDR3 has 13 amino acids. V shed 5 bases and J shed 1 base, with 9 bases lying between them. Germline loops: CDR1 MNHEY, CDR2 SMNVEV (reference sequence). Profiling relied on immunoSEQ multiplex PCR, and the TCRdb table lists in-frame clones only, not all of them. The sample shows fewer than 400,000 clones, 85% to 90% of them seen only once.

The material was peripheral blood, obtained in a trial of Ad26.COV2.S vaccine versus placebo. The clonotype originates from a person aged 18-65 years who received the Ad26.COV2.S COVID-19 vaccine or a placebo. This chain links TRBV27 with TRBJ2-7; maybe TRBD1 (6 bases). The CDR3, as DNA: TGTGCCAGCAGTCAGGGGATTTCCTACGAGCAGTACTTC. Its protein product is CASSQGISYEQYF.